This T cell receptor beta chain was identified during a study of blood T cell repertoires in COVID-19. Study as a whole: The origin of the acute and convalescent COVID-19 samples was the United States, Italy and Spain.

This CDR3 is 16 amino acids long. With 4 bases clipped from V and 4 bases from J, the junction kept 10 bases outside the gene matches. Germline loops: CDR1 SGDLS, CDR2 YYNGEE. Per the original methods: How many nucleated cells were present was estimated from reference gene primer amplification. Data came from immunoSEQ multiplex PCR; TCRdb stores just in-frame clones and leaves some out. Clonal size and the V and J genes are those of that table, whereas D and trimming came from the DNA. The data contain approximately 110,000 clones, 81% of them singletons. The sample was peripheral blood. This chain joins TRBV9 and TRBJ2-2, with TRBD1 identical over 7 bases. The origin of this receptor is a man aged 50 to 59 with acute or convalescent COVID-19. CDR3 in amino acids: CASSPRQGRGTGELFF. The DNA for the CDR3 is TGTGCCAGCAGCCCTCGACAGGGACGGGGCACCGGGGAGCTGTTTTTT.